The 9 T cell receptor beta chains listed next were all sequenced from one sample in a study of blood T cell repertoires in COVID-19. Libraries were prepared by immunoSEQ multiplex PCR; TCRdb keeps only in-frame clonotypes and omits some of them. This sample carries about 220,000 clones, 65% to 85% of them seen once, and the ten largest clones take around 3.4%. Sequencing used PBMCs or T cells enriched from blood (not recorded which). The receptors come from a woman in her fifties or sixties who had recovered from COVID-19.

CDR3 loop: CANGGPYYEQYF. DNA of the CDR3: TGTGCGAATGGGGGCCCCTACTACGAGCAGTACTTC. The rearrangement joins TRBV12-3 or TRBV12-4 to TRBJ2-7; D is possibly TRBD1 (6 bases). The CDR3 has 12 residues.

The chain's CDR3 is CASSFSAFGEKLFF. The CDR3, as DNA: TGTGCCAGCAGCTTTTCAGCGTTCGGGGAAAAACTGTTTTTT. The chain joins TRBV5-5 to TRBJ1-4; D uncertain. V dropped 2 bases and J dropped 8 bases, with 13 bases sitting between them. There are 14 residues in the CDR3. Germline values: CDR1 SGHKS, CDR2 YYEKEE (reference sequence).

This sequence joins TRBV6-5 and TRBJ1-2, with TRBD1 as a possible D gene (6 bases). The V end was cut by 5 bases, the J end by 2 bases, with 6 bases between. The CDR3 loop spans 12 amino acids. CDR1 is MNHEY and CDR2 is SVGAGI in the germline V gene. The CDR3 here is CASSTGNYGYTF. The DNA for the CDR3 is TGTGCCAGCAGTACAGGGAACTATGGCTACACCTTC.

This clone was detected a few times. The gene calls are TRBV12-3 or TRBV12-4 and TRBJ1-1, with TRBD1 identical over 8 bases. The trim removed 5 bases at V and 3 bases at J, leaving 2 bases unmatched. The CDR3 loop spans 13 amino acids. The CDR3, as DNA: TGTGCCAGCAGTCTGGACAGGGACACTGAAGCTTTCTTT. This codes for CASSLDRDTEAFF.

The table lists this clone with a few counts. The V call is TRBV7-9, the J call TRBJ1-3; 9 bases line up with TRBD1. V lost 5 bases to trimming and J lost 0 bases; unmatched junction nucleotides: 8. Germline V gene data show CDR1 as SEHNR and CDR2 as FQNEAQ (reference sequence). This CDR3 region has 17 residues. The CDR3 sequence is CASSRGTGTGSGNTIYF. The CDR3 region has the DNA TGTGCCAGCAGCCGGGGGACAGGGACGGGCTCTGGAAACACCATATATTTT.

V is TRBV6-5 and J is TRBJ1-2; D is ambiguous. Trimming removed 6 bases from V and 4 bases from J, with 6 bases in between. The germline V gene encodes CDR1 MNHEY and CDR2 SVGAGI. The CDR3 spans 11 residues. CDR3 sequence (DNA): TGTGCCAGCAGGGAGGGCTATGGCTACACCTTC. It yields the protein CASREGYGYTF.

The rearrangement uses TRBV3-1 (or the pseudogene TRBV3-2) and TRBJ2-7, with D possibly TRBD1 on 6 matching bases. CDR3 length: 14 amino acids. Germline CDR1 reads LGHDT; CDR2 reads YNNKEL (reference sequence). Deletions cut 5 bases from V and 3 bases from J, with 14 bases between. The CDR3 DNA reads TGTGCCAGCAGCTCTCAACAGGGAGTCTACGAGCAGTACTTC. Translation: CASSSQQGVYEQYF.

The gene calls are TRBV4-1 and TRBJ2-1; D gene uncertain. Germline V gene lookup returns CDR1 MGHRA and CDR2 YSYEKL. The CDR3 runs to 14 residues. V dropped 7 bases and J dropped 0 bases, with 10 bases sitting between them. CDR3 bases: TGCGCCAGCAAAATACAGAGCTCCTACAATGAGCAGTTCTTC. Amino acid sequence: CASKIQSSYNEQFF.

This sequence joins TRBV19 and TRBJ2-1, with 7 positions matching TRBD1. Germline V CDR1 and CDR2: LNHDA, SQIVND (reference sequence). CDR3 length: 14 residues. The junction had 9 bases not matched to a gene; V was cut back by 4 bases and J by 9 bases. The CDR3 region has the DNA TGTGCCAGTAGTAGTAATACAGGGGATACTGAGCAGTTCTTC. Translating it yields CASSSNTGDTEQFF.